The clone carrying this T cell receptor beta chain was observed a handful of times. The antigen is not known. Cultured CD4+ T cells had their DNA profiled by the Oncomine TCR Beta short-read assay. TCRdb recomputed calls from the PCR reads with MiXCR, one row per CDR3 protein. The data show about 8,300 distinct CDR3 sequences, with under 80% seen just once and approximately 33% held by the top ten. Treatment defined: roughly 11-day PBMC culture with coronavirus spike peptide pools or control peptides (ViraFEST assay). The sample belongs to a study of vaccination and CD4 T cells after COVID-19. Per germline, CDR1 DFQATT and CDR2 SNEGSKA (reference sequence). V was pared by 3 bases and J by 0 bases, with 5 bases between. CDR3 length equals 13 residues.

Material: CD4+ T cells from blood, cultured in vitro. V gene TRBV20-1 combines with J gene TRBJ2-2; D gene unclear. This receptor was identified in a human donor who had recovered from COVID-19. The CDR3, as DNA: TGCAGTGCTAGCGCCTCGAACACCGGGGAGCTGTTTTTT. Encoded protein: CSASASNTGELFF.